Reported below is one T cell receptor (beta chain). This specimen comes from a study of blood T cell repertoires in COVID-19. Turning to the study itself: Two negative PCRs, clearance, or symptom resolution had been documented for recovered Cohort 3 donors.

Per the original methods: Researchers report that nucleated cell counts were estimated from reference gene primer amplification. Data came from immunoSEQ multiplex PCR; TCRdb stores just in-frame clones and leaves some out. Clone size and V and J calls were adopted from that table, with D and trimming inferred from the DNA. This table has about 360,000 clones, approximately 89% appearing once. Recruits, aged about 18 to 100 years, lived in about two dozen US areas. Participant-given clinical history determined each cohort assignment. The CDR3 has 15 residues. J gave up 2 bases and V 1 base, and 4 bases lay outside the gene matches. Germline V gene lookup returns CDR1 MNHEY and CDR2 SMNVEV (reference sequence).

The chain carries TRBV27 and TRBJ1-2; 7 bases line up with TRBD1. The sequence derives from a man in his forties in a cohort exposed to, infected with or recovered from COVID-19 (not recorded which). The sample taken for sequencing was PBMCs or T cells enriched from blood (not recorded which). The CDR3 nucleotides are TGTGCCAGCAGTTTATACCGGGACAGCAACTATGGCTACACCTTC. Encoded protein: CASSLYRDSNYGYTF.